This TCR beta chain was retrieved from a study of CD8 T cells in ankylosing spondylitis. Study results and caveats: Within matched ankylosing spondylitis synovial fluid, disease-linked clones were reportedly significantly enriched. Seemingly characteristic of ankylosing spondylitis blood was a TCR beta motif consisting of about 8 highly homologous variants.

CDR1 is SGHRS and CDR2 is YFSETQ in the germline V gene. V gave up 4 bases and J gave up 7 bases, with 14 bases separating them. This CDR3 has 14 amino acids. Researchers built TCR beta libraries using quantitative 5'-RACE with molecular barcodes. Each CDR3 protein gets one entry after TCRdb re-called the 5' RACE reads with MiXCR. The sample contains 750,000 to 850,000 distinct CDR3 sequences, roughly 12% of which appear only once. In this sample, this clonotype turned up many times. No antigen is known for it. Sequencing was done on a sample of blood, either unsorted or a sorted T cell fraction (not recorded which). The J gene is TRBJ1-4, the V gene TRBV5-1, with D perhaps TRBD1 (5 bases). The clonotype comes from a male donor with ankylosing spondylitis. The CDR3 nucleotides are TGCGCCAGCAGCACGGAACCTCAGGGTGAAAAACTGTTTTTT. This encodes CASSTEPQGEKLFF.